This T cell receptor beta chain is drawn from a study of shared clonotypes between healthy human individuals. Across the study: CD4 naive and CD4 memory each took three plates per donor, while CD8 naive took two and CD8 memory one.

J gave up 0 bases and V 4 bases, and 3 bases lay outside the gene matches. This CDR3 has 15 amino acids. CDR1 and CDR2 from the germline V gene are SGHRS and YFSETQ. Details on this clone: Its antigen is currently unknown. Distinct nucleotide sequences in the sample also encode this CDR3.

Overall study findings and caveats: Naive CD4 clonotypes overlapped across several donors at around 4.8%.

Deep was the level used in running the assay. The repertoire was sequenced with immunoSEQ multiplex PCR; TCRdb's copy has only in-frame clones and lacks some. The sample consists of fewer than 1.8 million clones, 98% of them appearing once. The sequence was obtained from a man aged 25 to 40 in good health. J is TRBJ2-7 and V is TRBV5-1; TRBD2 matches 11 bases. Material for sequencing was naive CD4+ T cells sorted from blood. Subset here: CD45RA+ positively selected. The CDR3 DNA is TGCGCCAGCAGCCCTACTAGCGGGAGCTCCTACGAGCAGTACTTC. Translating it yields CASSPTSGSSYEQYF.